Listed here are 22 T cell receptor beta chains from one sample, sequenced in a study of T cells in Graves' hyperthyroidism and ophthalmopathy. Amplified regions were TCR beta CDR3 sequences from RNA transcripts. The HTBI primer set was used in a first-round RT-PCR of the TCR CDR3. TCRdb recomputed calls from the multiplex PCR reads with MiXCR, one row per CDR3 protein. The sample shows about 610,000 distinct CDR3 sequences, under 60% of them seen only once. The specimen was peripheral blood or thyroid tissue (not recorded which). The receptors originated from a woman younger than 35 with Graves' hyperthyroidism.

This clonotype has ten or more counts. This chain uses TRBV7-2 with TRBJ1-1, with TRBD1 matching over 9 bases. CDR3 length: 15 amino acids. Germline values: CDR1 SGHTA, CDR2 FQGNSA. The junction had 5 bases not matched to a gene; V was cut back by 5 bases and J by 1 base. DNA of the CDR3: TGTGCCAGCAGCGGGACAGGGTTTTGGAACACTGAAGCTTTCTTT. This gives the protein CASSGTGFWNTEAFF.

The V and J genes are TRBV15 and TRBJ1-5; D remains ambiguous. V gave up 3 bases and J gave up 2 bases, with 8 bases separating them. CDR1 is LNHNV, CDR2 YYDKDF, per germline (reference sequence). The CDR3 is 14 residues long. CDR3 sequence: CATSSRHGNQPQHF. In DNA, the CDR3 is TGTGCCACCAGCAGCCGACATGGCAATCAGCCCCAGCATTTT.

This clonotype was found many times. The rearrangement uses TRBV29-1 and TRBJ2-2, with 10 bases that match TRBD2. The CDR3 spans 15 residues. V was clipped by 7 bases and J by 3 bases; unmatched bases: 8. CDR1 SQVTM and CDR2 ANQGSEA come from the germline V gene. This chain's CDR3 is CSARLAGDYTGELFF. The CDR3, as DNA: TGCAGCGCTCGGCTAGCGGGAGACTACACCGGGGAGCTGTTTTTT.

This clonotype occurred many times. This sequence joins TRBV25-1 and TRBJ1-1; D uncertain. Germline CDR1 MGHDK, CDR2 SYGVNS. Between the trimmed V and J ends, which lost 6 bases and 0 bases, there was a span of 8 bases. This CDR3 comprises 13 residues. DNA for the CDR3: TGTGCCAGCAGATATACAGTGAACACTGAAGCTTTCTTT. Amino acid sequence: CASRYTVNTEAFF.

This chain joins TRBV5-1 and TRBJ2-7; the D is unclear. The V gene's germline CDR1 is SGHRS and CDR2 YFSETQ. V was clipped by 4 bases and J by 6 bases, with 17 bases between them. The CDR3 loop spans 14 amino acids. Written as DNA, the CDR3 is TGCGCCAGCAGCGGCACGACCTCGTCAACCGAGCAGTACTTC. Translated: CASSGTTSSTEQYF.

The chain links TRBV29-1 to TRBJ1-4; TRBD1 might be the D (6 bases). Germline CDR1 is SQVTM and CDR2 is ANQGSEA. Deletions cut 4 bases from V and 8 bases from J, with 14 bases between. This CDR3 is built from 13 residues. The CDR3 loop is CSVGGGSGEKLFF. CDR3 nucleotides: TGCAGCGTTGGAGGGGGAAGCGGAGAAAAACTGTTTTTT.

This clonotype was detected only a few times. This could be a read error, since a much larger clone is one nucleotide away. CDR3 region: CASSLLQGIQETQHF. CDR3 nucleotide sequence: TGCGCCAGCAGCTTGCTACAAGGGATCCAAGAGACCCAGCACTTC. This chain links TRBV5-1 with TRBJ2-5; D is uncertain. The CDR3 covers 15 residues. CDR1 is SGHRS and CDR2 is YFSETQ in the germline V gene.

This clonotype has ten or more counts. The genes are TRBV2 and TRBJ1-1, with 8 positions matching TRBD1. V lost 5 bases, J lost 11 bases, and 7 bases stayed unmatched. The CDR3 runs to 12 residues. Germline V gene lookup returns CDR1 SNHLY and CDR2 FYNNEI. CDR3 residues: CASSLQGGGAFF. The CDR3 DNA follows: TGTGCCAGCAGTCTACAGGGGGGCGGGGCTTTCTTT.

This clonotype was seen a handful of times. This sequence joins TRBV7-2 and TRBJ2-3; the D is unclear. From germline, CDR1 is SGHTA and CDR2 FQGNSA. The CDR3 has 13 residues. V was shortened by 0 bases and J by 6 bases, with 7 bases between the two germline ends. The CDR3 sequence is CASSLASSDTQYF. CDR3 DNA: TGTGCCAGCAGCTTAGCCAGCTCGGATACGCAGTATTTT.

This clonotype has ten or more counts. This chain connects TRBV7-9 to TRBJ1-1, with D uncertain. V lost 1 base and J lost 5, with 14 bases in between. Germline CDR1 SEHNR, CDR2 FQNEAQ (reference sequence). The CDR3 sequence is 15 residues long. CDR3 sequence reads: CASSLVKGLGTEAFF. The CDR3 nucleotides are TGTGCCAGCAGCTTAGTCAAGGGTTTGGGGACTGAAGCTTTCTTT.

V usage is TRBV15 and J usage is TRBJ2-2; 14 nucleotides align to TRBD2. After removal of 0 bases from V and 5 bases from J, the junction contained 5 bases not matched to a gene. The CDR3 sequence is 18 residues long. Germline assignment: CDR1 LNHNV and CDR2 YYDKDF (reference sequence). CDR3 nucleotides: TGTGCCACCAGCAGAGATCGACTAGCGGGAGGGCAGACCGGGGAGCTGTTTTTT. This gives the protein CATSRDRLAGGQTGELFF.

This clonotype was counted many times. V and J are TRBV7-9 and TRBJ2-7; D possibly corresponds to TRBD1 (6 bases). V lost 2 bases to trimming and J lost 4 bases, with 6 bases between them. The CDR3 extends over 12 amino acids. Germline V lookup: CDR1 SEHNR, CDR2 FQNEAQ (reference sequence). In DNA form, the CDR3 reads TGTGCCAGCAGCTTACAGGGGTACGAGCAGTACTTC. Protein sequence: CASSLQGYEQYF. The whole variable domain, remainder taken from reference TRBV7-9 and TRBJ2-7, is DTGVSQNPRHKITKRGQNVTFRCDPISEHNRLYWYRQTLGQGPEFLTYFQNEAQLEKSRLLSDRFSAERPKGSFSTLEIQRTEQGDSAMYLCASSLQGYEQYFGPGTRLTVT.

The table lists this clonotype with many counts. CDR3 bases: TGTGCCAGCATGATGGGGGGACCAGCTTTCTTT. It translates to CASMMGGPAFF. J is TRBJ1-1 and V is TRBV2, with TRBD1 as a possible D gene (5 bases). Trimming cost V 7 bases and J 10 bases, with 13 bases left between them. The germline gives CDR1 SNHLY, CDR2 FYNNEI. The CDR3 spans 11 residues. The complete variable domain, with remaining parts taken from reference TRBV2 and TRBJ1-1, reads EPEVTQTPSHQVTQMGQEVILRCVPISNHLYFYWYRQILGQKVEFLVSFYNNEISEKSEIFDDQFSVERPDGSNFTLKIRSTKLEDSAMYFCASMMGGPAFFGQGTRLTVV.

The rearrangement joins TRBV19 to TRBJ1-2; D may be TRBD1 (5 bases). Germline CDR1 reads LNHDA; CDR2 reads SQIVND (reference sequence). V lost 3 bases and J lost 4, with 12 bases in between. The CDR3 extends over 14 amino acids. CDR3 bases: TGTGCCAGTAGTATGATGGGGCGACTCTATGGCTACACCTTC. Translated: CASSMMGRLYGYTF.

Turning to this clonotype: This sequence may be a read error, since a much larger clone differs from it by one base. This chain joins TRBV10-3 and TRBJ2-7; 9 nucleotides line up with TRBD1. The CDR3 length is 14 residues. V shed 6 bases, J shed 1 base, and the junction held 4 bases outside the gene matches. Germline V gene sequence: CDR1 ENHRY, CDR2 SYGVKD. The CDR3 DNA reads TGTGCCATCAGACTGGGACAGGGTTCCTACGAGCAGTACTTC. Its translation: CAIRLGQGSYEQYF.

This clonotype is a singleton in its sample. J is TRBJ2-7 and V is TRBV25-1, with 8 bases aligning to TRBD1. Germline V gene data show CDR1 as MGHDK and CDR2 as SYGVNS. CDR3 length: 17 amino acids. The V segment lost 5 bases and the J segment 3 bases; nucleotides outside the gene matches: 15. The CDR3 sequence: CASSQTDGRGLNYEQYF. The CDR3 region has the DNA TGTGCCAGCAGTCAGACAGACGGCAGGGGGCTAAACTACGAGCAGTACTTC.

This clonotype occurred many times. The V call is TRBV7-8, the J call TRBJ2-7; tentatively, D is TRBD1 (6 bases). Germline CDR1 reads SGHVS; CDR2 reads FQNEAQ. The CDR3 is 15 amino acids. V was shortened by 7 bases and J by 0 bases, with 16 bases between the two germline ends. CDR3 sequence reads: CASTRGGRSSYEQYF. In DNA form, the CDR3 reads TGTGCCAGCACCCGAGGGGGACGGAGCTCCTACGAGCAGTACTTC.

Regarding this clonotype: A much larger clone differs by one base, so this may be a read error. CDR3 in amino acids: CASSPGTSGPYEQHF. For the CDR3, the DNA is TGTGCCAGCAGCCCAGGGACTAGCGGTCCCTACGAGCAGCACTTC. V gene TRBV5-4 combines with J gene TRBJ2-5, with 11 bases aligning to TRBD2. The CDR3 spans 15 residues. CDR1 is SGHNT and CDR2 is YYREEE in the germline V gene (reference sequence).

The chain has TRBV7-9 and TRBJ2-1; 7 bases fit TRBD2. CDR1 and CDR2 from the germline V gene are SEHNR and FQNEAQ (reference sequence). This CDR3 has 13 residues. V lost 6 bases, J lost 3 bases, and 2 bases stayed unmatched. As DNA, the CDR3 is TGTGCCAGCAGGGGGGGGATCTACAATGAGCAGTTCTTC. Its protein is CASRGGIYNEQFF. The full variable domain, in which reference TRBV7-9 and TRBJ2-1 provide the parts outside the CDR3, is DTGVSQNPRHKITKRGQNVTFRCDPISEHNRLYWYRQTLGQGPEFLTYFQNEAQLEKSRLLSDRFSAERPKGSFSTLEIQRTEQGDSAMYLCASRGGIYNEQFFGPGTRLTVL.

As to this clonotype: One end of the junction varies from germline; a read error may be responsible. The chain employs TRBV7-9 and TRBJ2-2; D is unresolved. This CDR3 is 16 amino acids long. The V gene's germline CDR1 is SEHNR and CDR2 FQNEAQ (reference sequence). The CDR3 DNA reads as TGCGCCAGCAGCCAACCCCTGCGAATCGGCACCGGGGAGCTGTTTTTT. Translated, it gives CASSQPLRIGTGELFF.

The table lists this clonotype with many counts. The rearrangement joins TRBV14 to TRBJ2-2; TRBD2 is a possible D gene (7 bases). V lost 2 bases, J lost 4 bases, and 14 bases lay in between. There are 16 residues in the CDR3. CDR1 and CDR2 (germline): SGHDN, FVKESK. CDR3 DNA: TGTGCCAGCAGCCAATTTGCGGGGGCGCCCACCGGGGAGCTGTTTTTT. Its protein product is CASSQFAGAPTGELFF.

Many counts were recorded for this clonotype. The chain has TRBV18 and TRBJ1-6; TRBD1 matches 8 bases. There are 15 residues in the CDR3. Trimming cost V 4 bases and J 10 bases; bases outside gene matches: 9. Germline loops: CDR1 KGHSH, CDR2 LQKENI. The CDR3 spells CASSRSTGVSSPLHF. The CDR3 DNA follows: TGTGCCAGCTCACGATCGACAGGGGTTAGCTCACCCCTCCACTTT.